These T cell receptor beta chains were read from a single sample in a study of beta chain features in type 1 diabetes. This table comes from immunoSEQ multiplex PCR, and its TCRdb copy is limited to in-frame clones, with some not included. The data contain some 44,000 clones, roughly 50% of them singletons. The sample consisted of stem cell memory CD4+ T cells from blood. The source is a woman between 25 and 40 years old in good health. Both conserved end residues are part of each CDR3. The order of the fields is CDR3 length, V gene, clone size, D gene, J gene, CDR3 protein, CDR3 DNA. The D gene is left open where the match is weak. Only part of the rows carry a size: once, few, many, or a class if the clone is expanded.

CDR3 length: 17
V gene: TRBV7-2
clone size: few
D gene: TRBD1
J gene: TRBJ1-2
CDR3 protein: CASSLGDRGRTLGGYTF
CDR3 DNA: TGTGCCAGCAGCTTAGGGGACAGGGGGCGAACGTTAGGTGGCTACACCTTC

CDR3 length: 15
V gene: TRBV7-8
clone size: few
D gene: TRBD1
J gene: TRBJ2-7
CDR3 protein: CASSSGTGESYEQYF
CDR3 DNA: TGTGCCAGCAGCTCCGGGACAGGGGAATCCTACGAGCAGTACTTC

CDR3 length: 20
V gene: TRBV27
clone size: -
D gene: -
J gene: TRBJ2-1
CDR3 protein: CASSTPQGSFLRKGYNEQFF
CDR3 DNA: TGTGCCAGCAGTACACCACAGGGAAGCTTTCTACGAAAAGGGTACAATGAGCAGTTCTTC

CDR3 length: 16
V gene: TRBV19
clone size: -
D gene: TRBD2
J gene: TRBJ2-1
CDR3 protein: CASSRPGTSGRNEQFF
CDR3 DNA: TGTGCCAGTAGTAGACCCGGGACTAGCGGGAGAAATGAGCAGTTCTTC

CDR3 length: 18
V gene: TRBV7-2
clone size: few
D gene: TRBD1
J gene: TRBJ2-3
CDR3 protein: CASSLVVWGDREADTQYF
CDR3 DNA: TGTGCCAGCAGCTTAGTCGTATGGGGGGACAGGGAAGCAGATACGCAGTATTTT

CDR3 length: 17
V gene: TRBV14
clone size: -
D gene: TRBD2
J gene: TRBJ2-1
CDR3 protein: CASSRLHGASGRNEQFF
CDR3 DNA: TGTGCCAGCAGCCGTCTCCATGGGGCTAGCGGGAGAAATGAGCAGTTCTTC

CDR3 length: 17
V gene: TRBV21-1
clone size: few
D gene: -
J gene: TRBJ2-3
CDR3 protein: CASSKLGLAASTDTQYF
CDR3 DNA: TGTGCCAGCAGCAAACTGGGACTAGCGGCTAGCACAGATACGCAGTATTTT

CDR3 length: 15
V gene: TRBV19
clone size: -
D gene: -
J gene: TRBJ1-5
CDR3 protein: CASNTDTVTNQPQHF
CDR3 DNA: TGTGCCAGTAACACCGACACTGTTACCAATCAGCCCCAGCATTTT

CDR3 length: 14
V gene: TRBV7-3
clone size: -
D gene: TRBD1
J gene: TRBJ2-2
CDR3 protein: CASRRDRGNGELFF
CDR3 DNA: TGTGCCAGCAGACGAGACAGGGGCAACGGGGAGCTGTTTTTT

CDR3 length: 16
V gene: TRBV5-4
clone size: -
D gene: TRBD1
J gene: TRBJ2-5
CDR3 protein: CASSLGPGQDQETQYF
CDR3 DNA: TGTGCCAGCAGCTTGGGCCCAGGACAGGACCAAGAGACCCAGTACTTC

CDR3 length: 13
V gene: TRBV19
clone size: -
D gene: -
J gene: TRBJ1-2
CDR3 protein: CASSIEGEYGYTF
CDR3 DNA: TGTGCCAGTAGTATAGAAGGAGAGTATGGCTACACCTTC

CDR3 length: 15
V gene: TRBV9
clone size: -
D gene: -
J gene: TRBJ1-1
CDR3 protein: CASSVDTGIDTEAFF
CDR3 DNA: TGTGCCAGCAGCGTAGATACAGGGATCGACACTGAAGCTTTCTTT

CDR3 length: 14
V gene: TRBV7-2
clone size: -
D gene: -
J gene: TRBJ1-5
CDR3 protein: CASSLEGRPQPQHF
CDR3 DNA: TGTGCCAGCAGCTTGGAGGGACGACCCCAGCCCCAGCATTTT

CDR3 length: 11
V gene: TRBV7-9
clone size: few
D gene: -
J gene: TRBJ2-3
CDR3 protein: CASRTADTQYF
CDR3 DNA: TGTGCCAGCAGAACAGCAGATACGCAGTATTTT

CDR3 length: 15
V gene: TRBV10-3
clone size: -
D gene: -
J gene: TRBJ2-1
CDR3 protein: CAISELDRIRNEQFF
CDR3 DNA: TGTGCCATCAGTGAGTTAGATCGCATTCGGAATGAGCAGTTCTTC

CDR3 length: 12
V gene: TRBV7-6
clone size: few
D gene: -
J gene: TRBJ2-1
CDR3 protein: CASSLALSEQFF
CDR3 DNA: TGTGCCAGCAGCTTAGCACTGAGTGAGCAGTTCTTC